The T cell receptor (beta chain) described here comes from a study of OX40 agonist ivuxolimab in advanced cancers. Whole-study results and caveats: Undetermined was the antigen specificity of the expanded peripheral T cells.

As to this clone: The antigen is not known.

Assay: immunoSEQ multiplex PCR; the TCRdb copy retains only in-frame clones and omits some. The sample lists 50,000 to 65,000 clones; about 81% were seen once. The receptor was derived from an adult with an advanced solid tumor such as melanoma, head and neck, liver or kidney cancer. Source: CD4+ or CD8+ T cells sorted from blood, taken in a trial of the OX40 agonist ivuxolimab.

In nucleotides, the CDR3 is TGTGCCAGCAGCGTTGAGACAGGGGGCTTCAATGAGCAGTTCTTC. This gives the protein CASSVETGGFNEQFF. The chain couples TRBV9 to TRBJ2-1; 10 positions match TRBD1. CDR3 size: 15 residues. V lost 2 bases, J lost 6 bases, and 5 bases stayed unmatched. Per the germline V gene, CDR1 is SGDLS and CDR2 is YYNGEE. The whole variable domain, filled in from reference TRBV9 and TRBJ2-1, reads DSGVTQTPKHLITATGQRVTLRCSPRSGDLSVYWYQQSLDQGLQFLIQYYNGEERAKGNILERFSAQQFPDLHSELNLSSLELGDSALYFCASSVETGGFNEQFFGPGTRLTVL.